A single sample is the source of the 23 T cell receptor beta chains below, sequenced in a study of T cell clonality in common variable immunodeficiency. TCRdb keeps only in-frame clones here, not all; method: immunoSEQ multiplex PCR. Observed in the sample are 16,000 or so clones, none of them singletons. Their antigens remain unidentified. Study-wide results and caveats: Reportedly, TCR beta sequences from common variable immunodeficiency showed fewer deletions and N-nucleotide insertions.

Source material: peripheral blood mononuclear cells. The receptors shown here come from a human donor with common variable immunodeficiency.

Remarks on this clone: Read data end 3 residues before the CDR3 end; the end is taken from the germline J gene. The chain combines TRBV19 with TRBJ1-6; D possibly corresponds to TRBD1 (6 bases). V lost 7 bases to trimming and J lost 1 base, with 14 bases between them. The CDR3 runs 16 residues. The germline CDR1 and CDR2 sequences are LNHDA and SQIVND (reference sequence). The DNA read from the CDR3 is TGTGCCAGTACCCCTCAGGGGATGTCCTATAATTCACCC. Protein: CASTPQGMSYNSP. The whole CDR3 sequence reads CASTPQGMSYNSPLHF.

In regard to this clone: The missing CDR3 end, 3 residues past where the read stops, is filled in from the germline J gene. V is TRBV7-9 and J is TRBJ2-7; a weak D match, TRBD1 (5 bases). This CDR3 is 13 amino acids long. Germline assignment: CDR1 SEHNR and CDR2 FQNEAQ (reference sequence). V gave up 2 bases and J gave up 2 bases, with 7 bases separating them. CDR3 bases read: TGTGCCAGCAGCTTACAGGGCCCCTACGAG. This gives the protein CASSLQGPYE. The full CDR3 protein reads CASSLQGPYEQYF.

This clone was found a few times. The CDR3 extends 3 residues past the end of the read, so its final part is completed from the germline J gene. The V call is TRBV7-8, the J call TRBJ2-7, with D possibly TRBD1 on 6 matching bases. V lost 5 bases, J lost 4 bases, and 21 bases lay in between. The CDR3 runs 16 residues. CDR1 SGHVS and CDR2 FQNEAQ come from the germline V gene. CDR3 sequence: CASSPIGGMGKYEQYF. Partial CDR3 DNA: TGTGCCAGCAGCCCCATAGGGGGTATGGGAAAATACGAG.

This clone has only a few counts. The sequenced CDR3 bases are TGTGCCAGCAGTGAATGGGCAGGGAACACCGGGGAG. Translating gives CASSEWAGNTGE. In full, the CDR3 is CASSEWAGNTGELFF. The gene calls are TRBV2 and TRBJ2-2; D gene uncertain. The CDR3 is cut off 3 residues early in the read; its end comes from the germline J gene. The V and J ends lost 2 bases and 1 base respectively, with 8 bases between them. From germline, CDR1 is SNHLY and CDR2 FYNNEI. The CDR3 loop spans 15 amino acids.

This clone was found many times. The read is 3 residues too short to cover the CDR3 end, so that end is filled in from the germline J gene. V and J are TRBV18 and TRBJ2-1; 10 bases match TRBD1. Per the germline V gene, CDR1 is KGHSH and CDR2 is LQKENI. The CDR3 has 15 amino acids. J was trimmed by 6 bases and V by 3 bases; bases with no gene match: 5. The chain's CDR3 is CASSPRDRGGNEQFF. CDR3 DNA (partial): TGTGCCAGCTCACCCCGGGACAGGGGAGGCAATGAG.

This clone was detected ten times or more. The CDR3 is CSARDGLTGYTDTQYF. CDR3 DNA, as far as it was read: TGCAGTGCTAGAGATGGGTTAACAGGTTACACAGATACG. V usage is TRBV20-1 and J usage is TRBJ2-3, with D maybe TRBD1 (5 bases). The DNA ends 3 residues before the CDR3 does, and the rest of the CDR3 is filled in from the germline J gene. Germline V gives CDR1 DFQATT, CDR2 SNEGSKA (reference sequence). CDR3 size: 16 residues. V lost 0 bases, J lost 2 bases, and 15 bases lay in between.

The CDR3 is CASRDSGGRTDTQYF. CDR3 bases read: TGTGCCAGCAGGGACTCCGGGGGGCGCACAGATACG. J is TRBJ2-3 and V is TRBV7-2, with D possibly matching TRBD2 (7 bases). The read ends 3 residues early relative to the CDR3; the germline J gene fills the gap. Trimming shortened V by 6 bases and J by 1 base, and 14 bases separated the two germline ends. This CDR3 has 15 residues. The V gene's germline CDR1 is SGHTA and CDR2 FQGNSA.

This clone was seen a few times. The read halts 3 residues ahead of the CDR3 end, with the missing end drawn from the germline J gene. The chain carries TRBV2 and TRBJ2-1, with TRBD2 matching 8 bases. The ends lost 5 bases at V and 9 bases at J; junction bases unmatched: 15. CDR1 and CDR2 (germline): SNHLY, FYNNEI. The CDR3 runs to 16 residues. CDR3 protein: CASSQNLAGAVSEQFF. The sequenced part of the CDR3 DNA is TGTGCCAGCAGTCAAAACCTAGCGGGTGCCGTGAGTGAG.

Comments on this clone: The read is 3 residues too short to cover the CDR3 end, so that end is filled in from the germline J gene. V usage is TRBV6-2 or TRBV6-3 and J usage is TRBJ2-7; 9 positions match TRBD1. The CDR3 is 15 residues long. Germline trimming cut 6 bases from V and 2 bases from J; bases unmatched to any gene: 8. Germline V CDR1 and CDR2: MNHEY, SVGEGT. The sequenced CDR3 bases are TGTGCCAGCAGCCTCCGACAGGGGGGGGCCTACGAG. Protein product: CASSLRQGGAYE. The complete CDR3 protein is CASSLRQGGAYEQYF.

As concerns this clone: With the read ending 3 residues before the CDR3 end, the germline J gene is used to fill in that end. V is TRBV11-3 and J is TRBJ2-4; possible D gene TRBD2, 7 bases. The CDR3 runs 13 residues. The V gene lost 5 bases and the J gene lost 9 bases, with 14 bases spanning the gap. Germline lookup yields CDR1 SGHNT and CDR2 YENEEA. CDR3 DNA (partial): TGTGCCAGCAGCGGGGGGGGCTCAGGCATT. Translation: CASSGGGSGI. The whole CDR3 protein is CASSGGGSGIQYF.

A few counts support this clone. The read halts 3 residues ahead of the CDR3 end, with the missing end drawn from the germline J gene. The chain is built from TRBV20-1 and TRBJ1-5; the match to TRBD1 covers 7 bases. CDR3 length: 15 amino acids. Germline trimming cut 0 bases from V and 2 bases from J; bases unmatched to any gene: 4. Germline V gene data show CDR1 as DFQATT and CDR2 as SNEGSKA (reference sequence). The CDR3 bases that were read are TGCAGTGCTAGAGAGACAGGGTACGGCAATCAGCCC. This translates into CSARETGYGNQP. In full, the CDR3 is CSARETGYGNQPQHF.

This clone occurred a few times. The read comes to an end 3 residues before the CDR3 does, leaving the germline J gene to fill in the end. The rearrangement uses TRBV7-2 and TRBJ1-2, with D maybe TRBD1 (5 bases). V lost 3 bases, J lost 4 bases, and 9 bases lay in between. Germline-derived CDR1 and CDR2 are SGHTA and FQGNSA. CDR3 length: 13 residues. The CDR3 here is CASSFRVLYGYTF. The CDR3 DNA, read in part, is TGTGCCAGCAGCTTCAGGGTCCTCTATGGC.

This clone was seen a handful of times. The CDR3 goes on 3 residues after the read ends, and that part is filled in from the germline J gene. The chain has TRBV2 and TRBJ2-3; D possibly corresponds to TRBD2 (5 bases). Trimming shortened V by 7 bases and J by 2 bases, and 13 bases separated the two germline ends. The germline V gene has CDR1 SNHLY and CDR2 FYNNEI. The CDR3 contains 14 residues. The sequenced CDR3 bases are TGTGCCAGCAACCCCGAGCGGTTCACAGATACG. Its translation is CASNPERFTDT. The full CDR3 reads CASNPERFTDTQYF.

This clone showed up just a few times. The sequenced fragment ends 3 residues before the CDR3 boundary, so the rest is inferred from the germline J gene. J is TRBJ2-5 and V is TRBV7-2; TRBD1 might be the D (5 bases). The length of the CDR3 is 13 residues. V gave up 5 bases and J gave up 4 bases, with 11 bases separating them. CDR1 is SGHTA, CDR2 FQGNSA, per germline. CDR3: CASSGRVGETQYF. CDR3 bases read: TGTGCCAGCAGCGGCAGGGTTGGAGAGACC.

At least ten counts were recorded for this clone. The read comes to an end 3 residues before the CDR3 does, leaving the germline J gene to fill in the end. The chain links TRBV6-2 or TRBV6-3 to TRBJ2-1, with a tentative D call TRBD1 (6 bases). V was cut by 6 bases and J by 1 base, with 13 bases left in between. CDR1 and CDR2 (germline): MNHEY, SVGEGT. The CDR3 contains 15 residues. CDR3 in amino acids: CASRAWGLSYNEQFF. The CDR3 bases that were read are TGTGCCAGCAGGGCCTGGGGGCTATCCTACAATGAG.

This clone turned up a few times. The read ends 3 residues before the CDR3 terminus; that terminus is restored from the germline J gene. V gene TRBV19 combines with J gene TRBJ1-2, with D unclear. The CDR3 totals 15 residues. Trimming stripped 5 bases from V and 0 bases from J, with 13 bases between. Germline V CDR1 and CDR2: LNHDA, SQIVND (reference sequence). CDR3 DNA, as far as it was read: TGTGCCAGTAGTCCTATCTTAGGGCCTAACTATGGC. Protein product: CASSPILGPNYG. The entire CDR3 protein is CASSPILGPNYGYTF.

This clone occurred a few times. The CDR3 end lies 3 residues beyond the end of the read and is filled in from the germline J gene. The chain links TRBV2 to TRBJ1-5; D is unclear. V lost 6 bases, J lost 7 bases, and 13 bases lay in between. The CDR3 loop spans 13 amino acids. Germline V lookup: CDR1 SNHLY, CDR2 FYNNEI. The sequenced part of the CDR3 DNA is TGTGCCAGCAGCACCGTAGCCCTCCAGCCC. Translated, it gives CASSTVALQP. The whole CDR3 reads CASSTVALQPQHF.

This clone is labeled as medium-sized (0.01 to 0.1%). The sequenced fragment ends 3 residues before the CDR3 boundary, so the rest is inferred from the germline J gene. The chain links TRBV5-1 to TRBJ2-5; maybe TRBD2 (6 bases). Germline CDR1 is SGHRS and CDR2 is YFSETQ. V lost 2 bases, J lost 5 bases, and 16 bases lay in between. The CDR3 runs 15 residues. The CDR3 sequence: CASSFPALAGETQYF. The DNA read from the CDR3 is TGCGCCAGCAGCTTCCCTGCCCTGGCGGGGGAGACC.

This clone qualifies as medium-sized (0.01 to 0.1%). The read halts 3 residues ahead of the CDR3 end, with the missing end drawn from the germline J gene. The V gene is TRBV20-1, the J gene TRBJ1-5, with a weak D call TRBD1 (6 bases). Germline CDR1 reads DFQATT; CDR2 reads SNEGSKA (reference sequence). The ends were cut back, 5 bases at V and 1 base at J, with 6 bases in the middle. This CDR3 has 12 amino acids. CDR3 in amino acids: CSAGQSNQPQHF. The sequenced CDR3 bases are TGCAGTGCTGGACAGAGCAATCAGCCC.

This clone occurred many times. The read is 3 residues too short to cover the CDR3 end, so that end is filled in from the germline J gene. The chain carries TRBV30 and TRBJ1-1, with no clear D. Germline CDR1 GTSNPN, CDR2 SVGIG (reference sequence). CDR3 size: 13 residues. Trimming removed 2 bases from V and 0 bases from J, with 7 bases in between. The chain's CDR3 is CAWSRHLNTEAFF. The CDR3 DNA, read in part, is TGTGCCTGGAGTAGACATCTGAACACTGAA.

The sample holds a few counts of this clone. Coverage ceases 3 residues before the CDR3 finishes, and the germline J gene fills in the end. This chain uses TRBV19 with TRBJ2-1; weak D call: TRBD1 (6 bases). The CDR3 is 15 residues long. Germline CDR1 LNHDA, CDR2 SQIVND (reference sequence). V gave up 11 bases and J gave up 1 base, with 18 bases separating them. The CDR3 reads CAARAGAASYNEQFF. The part of the CDR3 DNA that was read is TGTGCCGCTCGAGCAGGGGCTGCGTCCTACAATGAG.

In regard to this clone: The read ends 3 residues early relative to the CDR3; the germline J gene fills the gap. The chain combines TRBV19 with TRBJ2-3, with 7 bases lining up with TRBD2. Germline values: CDR1 LNHDA, CDR2 SQIVND (reference sequence). The CDR3 consists of 15 residues. With V trimmed by 6 bases and J by 0 bases, 6 bases remained unmatched. CDR3 DNA (partial): TGTGCCAGTAGGATGACTAGCCTTAGCACAGATACG. It specifies CASRMTSLSTDT. The full CDR3 protein reads CASRMTSLSTDTQYF.

This clone was detected only a few times. The read halts 3 residues ahead of the CDR3 end, with the missing end drawn from the germline J gene. The rearrangement uses TRBV19 and TRBJ2-2; D perhaps matches TRBD1 (6 bases). The CDR3 runs 14 residues. Germline V CDR1 and CDR2: LNHDA, SQIVND (reference sequence). The V end lost 1 base, the J end lost 8 bases, and 11 bases lay between the germline ends. CDR3 protein: CASSIVYREGELFF. The part of the CDR3 DNA that was read is TGTGCCAGTAGTATAGTGTACAGGGAAGGGGAG.